The T cell receptor (beta chain) described here comes from a study of T-cell reconstitution after alpha-beta-depleted transplantation in children. General study findings and limits: Several hundred rapidly expanded clones from non-depleted graft cells reportedly supplied alpha-beta T cells about two months post-transplant.

Of note for this clonotype: Its antigen is undetermined.

This CDR3 region has 16 residues. V lost 0 bases and J 6 bases, leaving 15 bases between the germline ends. Germline CDR1 and CDR2: SGDLS and YYNGEE. TCRbeta library construction was performed incorporating unique molecular identifiers. TCRdb reanalysed the PCR reads using MiXCR and keeps one entry per CDR3 protein. The sample gives a few hundred thousand distinct CDR3 sequences, 25% to 30% of which show up once; around a third is in the top ten. The sequenced sample was PBMCs, obtained before TCRalphabeta/CD19-depleted stem cell transplant. V usage is TRBV9 and J usage is TRBJ2-2; D perhaps matches TRBD1 (5 bases). The source is a boy younger than two with Wiskott-Aldrich syndrome, due to receive a stem cell transplant. The CDR3 DNA sequence: TGTGCCAGCAGCGTAGATCCCAGGGTACAAGCCGGGGAGCTGTTTTTT. Translation gives CASSVDPRVQAGELFF.